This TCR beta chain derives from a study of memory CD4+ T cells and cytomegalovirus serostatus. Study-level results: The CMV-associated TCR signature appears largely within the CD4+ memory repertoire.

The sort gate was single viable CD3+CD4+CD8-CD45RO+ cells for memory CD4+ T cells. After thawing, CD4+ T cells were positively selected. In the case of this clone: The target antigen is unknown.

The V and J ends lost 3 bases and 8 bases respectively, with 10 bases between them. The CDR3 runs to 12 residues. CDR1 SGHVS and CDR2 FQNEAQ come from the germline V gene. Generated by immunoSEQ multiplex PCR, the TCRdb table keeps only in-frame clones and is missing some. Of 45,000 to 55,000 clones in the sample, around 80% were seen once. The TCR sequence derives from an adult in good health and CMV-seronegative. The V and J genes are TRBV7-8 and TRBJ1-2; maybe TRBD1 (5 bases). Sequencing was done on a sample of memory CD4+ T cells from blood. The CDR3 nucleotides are TGTGCCAGCAGCTTGGGGACGCGGGGCTACACCTTC. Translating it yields CASSLGTRGYTF. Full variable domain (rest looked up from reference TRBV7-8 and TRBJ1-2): GAGVSQSPRYKVAKRGQDVALRCDPISGHVSLFWYQQALGQGPEFLTYFQNEAQLDKSGLPSDRFFAERPEGSVSTLKIQRTQQEDSAVYLCASSLGTRGYTFGSGTRLTVV.